The 8 T cell receptor beta chains below come from one sample, sequenced in a study of T cells in Graves' hyperthyroidism and ophthalmopathy. The investigators amplified TCR beta CDR3 regions from RNA transcripts. A first-round RT-PCR of the TCR CDR3 used the HTBI primer set. Via MiXCR, TCRdb re-called the multiplex PCR reads, giving one row per CDR3 protein. The sample records roughly 180,000 distinct CDR3 sequences, approximately 9% being singletons. Sequenced input: blood. The receptors were gathered from a woman between 18 and 29 years old with Graves' hyperthyroidism that later progressed to Graves' ophthalmopathy.

This chain joins TRBV19 and TRBJ2-1; D possibly corresponds to TRBD1 (6 bases). The germline V gene has CDR1 LNHDA and CDR2 SQIVND (reference sequence). The CDR3 length is 15 residues. Trimming took off 6 bases at V and 3 bases at J, with 15 bases between the two ends. CDR3 bases: TGTGCCAGTAGCCGACAGGCGGCGGGCTACAATGAGCAGTTCTTC. This sequence encodes CASSRQAAGYNEQFF.

This clonotype was observed a handful of times. The CDR3 region is CASSLRGARETQYF. CDR3 nucleotide sequence: TGTGCCAGCAGCTTAAGGGGGGCCAGAGAGACCCAGTACTTC. The chain combines TRBV7-3 with TRBJ2-5; tentatively, D is TRBD1 or TRBD2 (6 bases each). This CDR3 is built from 14 residues. From germline, CDR1 is SGHTA and CDR2 FQGTGA. The V end was cut by 1 base, the J end by 4 bases, with 10 bases between.

This clonotype appeared many times. The genes are TRBV18 and TRBJ1-6, with 8 bases matching TRBD1. The germline gives CDR1 KGHSH, CDR2 LQKENI. V shed 5 bases and J 9 bases; nucleotides not matched to a gene: 9. CDR3 length: 15 residues. In DNA, the CDR3 is TGTGCCAGCTCATCGGACAGGGAGTGGTCTTCACCCCTCCACTTT. Translating gives CASSSDREWSSPLHF.

This clonotype was detected many times. The chain is built from TRBV3-1 and TRBJ2-1; 9 nucleotides align to TRBD2. Germline trimming cut 4 bases from V and 9 bases from J; bases unmatched to any gene: 13. Germline V gene lookup returns CDR1 LGHDT and CDR2 YNNKEL (reference sequence). This CDR3 is built from 16 residues. CDR3 residues: CASSPLRGGQRGEQFF. The CDR3 region has the DNA TGTGCCAGCAGCCCCTTGCGGGGGGGCCAAAGAGGTGAGCAGTTCTTC.

This clonotype occurred many times. This chain connects TRBV3-1 to TRBJ1-1, with 9 bases matching TRBD1. CDR1 is LGHDT and CDR2 is YNNKEL in the germline V gene (reference sequence). With V trimmed by 3 bases and J by 5 bases, 4 bases remained unmatched. The CDR3 totals 14 residues. This CDR3 is CASSQTGQGTEAFF. The CDR3 DNA sequence: TGTGCCAGCAGCCAGACCGGACAGGGGACTGAAGCTTTCTTT. Drawing the rest from reference TRBV3-1 and TRBJ1-1, the complete variable domain is DTAVSQTPKYLVTQMGNDKSIKCEQNLGHDTMYWYKQDSKKFLKIMFSYNNKELIINETVPNRFSPKSPDKAHLNLHINSLELGDSAVYFCASSQTGQGTEAFFGQGTRLTVV.

This clonotype came up many times. The CDR3 is CASSLGAHNSPLHF. For the CDR3, the DNA is TGTGCCAGCAGCTTAGGGGCACATAATTCACCCCTCCACTTT. The chain links TRBV7-8 to TRBJ1-6, with D unclear. The CDR3 spans 14 residues. Germline V CDR1 and CDR2: SGHVS, FQNEAQ. The V gene lost 1 base and the J gene lost 5 bases, with 6 bases spanning the gap.

This clonotype was detected once. V usage is TRBV24-1 and J usage is TRBJ1-5; 12 bases are shared with TRBD1. The trim removed 4 bases at V and 5 bases at J, leaving 5 bases unmatched. Germline V lookup: CDR1 KGHDR, CDR2 SFDVKD. The CDR3 runs 16 residues. The CDR3 spells CATSDPGTGGHQPQHF. In DNA, the CDR3 is TGTGCCACCAGTGACCCCGGGACAGGGGGCCATCAGCCCCAGCATTTT.

Only a few counts were recorded for this clonotype. The gene calls are TRBV5-5 and TRBJ2-3; D may be TRBD2 (6 bases). The CDR3 sequence is 17 residues long. The germline V and J ends were trimmed by 4 bases and 1 base, with 19 bases remaining between them. Germline V gene data show CDR1 as SGHKS and CDR2 as YYEKEE (reference sequence). DNA for the CDR3: TGTGCCAGCAGCCGCCTCCCTGCGCGGGGAGGCACAGATACGCAGTATTTT. Protein sequence: CASSRLPARGGTDTQYF.